This T cell receptor (beta chain) came from a study of T-cell reconstitution after alpha-beta-depleted transplantation in children. Unique molecular identifiers were used in preparing the TCRbeta library. Using its own MiXCR run on the PCR reads, TCRdb lists one record per CDR3 protein. The repertoire holds some 520,000 distinct CDR3 sequences, less than 35% seen once, with 2% to 2.5% in the top ten. V gave up 4 bases and J gave up 4 bases; unmatched junction bases: 6. Germline loops: CDR1 SGHAT, CDR2 FQNNGV. The CDR3 consists of 15 residues. J is TRBJ2-1 and V is TRBV11-2; 8 bases are shared with TRBD1. This receptor was identified in a human donor who donated a stem cell graft to a child with aplastic anemia. This specimen consisted of PBMCs from the stem cell graft donor, obtained from the stem cell graft. CDR3 loop: CASSSQGVSYNEQFF. CDR3 nucleotides: TGTGCCAGCAGCTCACAGGGGGTATCATACAATGAGCAGTTCTTC.